This TCR beta chain derives from a study of blood T cell repertoires in COVID-19. Study as a whole: The cDNA or gDNA used as material had been derived from T cells, B-cell-depleted T cells, or PBMCs.

Per the original methods: Amplified reference gene primers provided the basis for estimating nucleated cell counts. Assay used: immunoSEQ multiplex PCR; TCRdb lists only in-frame clones, some missing. V and J calls plus clone size are reproduced from that table; the DNA served to infer D and trimming. This sample has 200,000 or so clones, with around four fifths found just once. Material for sequencing was peripheral blood. The sequence came from a man aged 55 to 70 with COVID-19, enrolled during active disease.

The CDR3 bases are TGTGCCAGCACGCCGGGCAATACAGGGGACTACGAGCAGTACTTC. Its translation: CASTPGNTGDYEQYF. This chain joins TRBV7-9 and TRBJ2-7, with 7 bases aligning to TRBD1. Trimming cost V 7 bases and J 3 bases; bases outside gene matches: 12. The CDR3 has 15 residues. From germline, CDR1 is SEHNR and CDR2 FQNEAQ (reference sequence).